Listed here are 23 T cell receptor beta chains from one sample, sequenced in a study of T-cell reconstitution after alpha-beta-depleted transplantation in children. The library targeted TCRbeta and was prepared with unique molecular identifiers. TCRdb analysed the PCR reads with MiXCR anew, one entry per CDR3 protein. The data contain roughly 220,000 distinct CDR3 sequences, approximately 8.4% of them singletons. The starting material was PBMCs, mostly from graft donor cells, obtained 360 days after TCRalphabeta/CD19-depleted stem cell transplant. All receptors derive from a male patient aged 2 to 9 who had a stem cell transplant for acute myeloid leukemia, so the T cells may come from the graft donor.

In its sample, this clonotype was seen many times. The rearrangement joins TRBV7-2 to TRBJ2-3, with TRBD2 matching over 9 bases. Germline CDR1 and CDR2: SGHTA and FQGNSA. The CDR3 extends over 16 amino acids. With 2 bases clipped from V and 2 bases from J, the junction kept 5 bases outside the gene matches. The CDR3: CASSLKVAGATDTQYF. CDR3 nucleotides: TGTGCCAGCAGCTTAAAGGTAGCGGGGGCCACAGATACGCAGTATTTT.

This clonotype was counted between two and nine times. The chain carries TRBV5-1 and TRBJ2-1; TRBD2 is a possible D gene (7 bases). This CDR3 spans 15 amino acids. Trimming shortened V by 4 bases and J by 6 bases, and 17 bases separated the two germline ends. Germline V lookup: CDR1 SGHRS, CDR2 YFSETQ. The CDR3 DNA reads as TGCGCCAGCAGCACGGGAGAGGGGGGGTTCAATGAGCAGTTCTTC. Protein sequence: CASSTGEGGFNEQFF.

A note on this clonotype: The junction does not match germline at one end; this may be a read error. This chain joins TRBV7-2 and TRBJ2-2; 10 positions agree with TRBD2. Germline V gene sequence: CDR1 SGHTA, CDR2 FQGNSA. The CDR3 contains 17 residues. CDR3 bases: TGTGCCAGCAGCTCCCGGTCGGGACTAGCGTCCACCGGGGAGCTGATTTTT. Its protein is CASSSRSGLASTGELIF.

This clonotype was observed many times. The chain has TRBV12-3 or TRBV12-4 and TRBJ2-1; 13 bases match TRBD2. The CDR3 covers 19 residues. Unmatched junction bases numbered 17, after V lost 5 bases and J lost 7 bases. In nucleotides, the CDR3 is TGTGCCAGCAGTGCTTTAACCCACGGTACTAGCGGGGGGGGAAATGAGCAGTTCTTC. Amino acids: CASSALTHGTSGGGNEQFF.

In its sample, this clonotype was seen a few times. V usage is TRBV12-3 or TRBV12-4 and J usage is TRBJ2-7, with 7 bases aligning to TRBD1. The CDR3 has 17 amino acids. V was pared by 6 bases and J by 7 bases, with 21 bases of the junction left unmatched. CDR3: CASRPTIRQGVQSEQYF. For the CDR3, the DNA is TGTGCCAGCAGGCCAACTATAAGACAGGGCGTCCAATCGGAGCAGTACTTC.

V usage is TRBV11-2 and J usage is TRBJ2-1; 7 nucleotides agree with TRBD2. The CDR3 is made up of 17 amino acids. V was pared by 0 bases and J by 0 bases, with 5 bases of the junction left unmatched. Germline V gene sequence: CDR1 SGHAT, CDR2 FQNNGV. CDR3: CASSLDHGGSSYNEQFF. The CDR3 DNA follows: TGTGCCAGCAGCTTAGATCATGGCGGGAGCTCCTACAATGAGCAGTTCTTC.

There are many counts of this clonotype. This sequence joins TRBV12-3 or TRBV12-4 and TRBJ2-3, with TRBD1 matching 11 bases. This CDR3 comprises 15 residues. Germline trimming cut 8 bases from V and 2 bases from J; bases unmatched to any gene: 6. CDR3 DNA: TGTGCCAGCGTTCGAGGACAGGGGGCCACAGATACGCAGTATTTT. This gives the protein CASVRGQGATDTQYF.

In this sample, this clonotype turned up many times. J is TRBJ1-3 and V is TRBV29-1; D is perhaps TRBD1 (5 bases). V lost 4 bases and J 9 bases, leaving 10 bases between the germline ends. The length of the CDR3 is 11 residues. Germline V gene lookup returns CDR1 SQVTM and CDR2 ANQGSEA. CDR3 in DNA: TGCAGCGTTGTTGAGGGACCCACCATATATTTT. As protein: CSVVEGPTIYF.

This clonotype appeared a few times. The V call is TRBV29-1, the J call TRBJ2-1; D not resolved. This CDR3 region has 14 residues. Germline CDR1 and CDR2: SQVTM and ANQGSEA. Trimming stripped 0 bases from V and 7 bases from J, with 13 bases between. Written as DNA, the CDR3 is TGCAGCGTTGAAGAGTTATCGGTGTGGAATGAGCAGTTCTTC. Amino acids: CSVEELSVWNEQFF.

This clonotype was seen a handful of times. The CDR3 DNA reads as TGTGCCAGCAGAATCTTTTCTAGCGGCCCCACAGATACGCAGTATTTT. Encoded protein: CASRIFSSGPTDTQYF. V and J are TRBV12-3 or TRBV12-4 and TRBJ2-3; 7 bases align to TRBD2. The CDR3 is 16 amino acids. Trimming took 6 bases from V and 2 from J; bases not matched to a gene: 11.

About this clonotype itself: The CDR3 does not close with the conserved phenylalanine or tryptophan, likely indicating a read error. J is TRBJ1-5 and V is TRBV9, with unresolved D. Trimming took off 7 bases at V and 1 base at J, with 6 bases between the two ends. The CDR3 consists of 12 residues. CDR1 is SGDLS and CDR2 is YYNGEE in the germline V gene. The CDR3 DNA follows: TGTGCCAGCGGGCTGAGCAATCAGCCCCAGCATTAT. Amino acids: CASGLSNQPQHY.

This chain connects TRBV18 to TRBJ2-7; 9 nucleotides align to TRBD1. Germline V lookup: CDR1 KGHSH, CDR2 LQKENI. J was trimmed by 6 bases and V by 3 bases; bases with no gene match: 3. This CDR3 is built from 13 residues. CDR3 residues: CASSPGTGLEQYF. CDR3 coding DNA: TGTGCCAGCTCACCCGGGACAGGGCTCGAGCAGTACTTC.

The gene calls are TRBV7-6 and TRBJ2-7; D might be TRBD2 (6 bases). The CDR3 length is 16 residues. The V end was cut by 5 bases, the J end by 4 bases, with 21 bases between. Germline loops: CDR1 SGHVS, CDR2 FNYEAQ. The CDR3 region has the DNA TGTGCCAGCAGCCTCCGACTAGGCCTTGAGGGATACGAGCAGTACTTC. As protein: CASSLRLGLEGYEQYF.

This clonotype was recorded at least ten times. The genes are TRBV7-9 and TRBJ1-1; perhaps TRBD1 as D (5 bases). Germline V gene lookup returns CDR1 SEHNR and CDR2 FQNEAQ (reference sequence). V was clipped by 1 base and J by 0 bases, with 9 bases between them. This CDR3 contains 15 residues. DNA of the CDR3: TGTGCCAGCAGCTTAGGCAGGGTTTTGAACACTGAAGCTTTCTTT. Its protein is CASSLGRVLNTEAFF.

The sample holds many counts of this clonotype. The J gene is TRBJ2-7, the V gene TRBV29-1; D may match TRBD1 or TRBD2 (5 bases each). The CDR3 sequence is 12 residues long. Germline V gene lookup returns CDR1 SQVTM and CDR2 ANQGSEA. The V end lost 3 bases, the J end lost 6 bases, and 12 bases lay between the germline ends. CDR3 nucleotide sequence: TGCAGCGTTGATAGGGGAGTGGGCGAGCAGTACTTC. The encoded protein is CSVDRGVGEQYF.

The chain combines TRBV5-1 with TRBJ2-2; possible D gene TRBD1, 5 bases. From germline, CDR1 is SGHRS and CDR2 YFSETQ. This CDR3 contains 19 residues. V gave up 4 bases and J gave up 2 bases, with 24 bases separating them. The CDR3 reads CASSPAPMLGVRNTGELFF. CDR3 bases: TGCGCCAGCAGCCCTGCACCAATGCTAGGGGTCAGAAACACCGGGGAGCTGTTTTTT.

This clonotype was seen ten or more times. This chain links TRBV9 with TRBJ2-5; D is uncertain. This CDR3 is built from 14 residues. CDR1 SGDLS and CDR2 YYNGEE come from the germline V gene. Trimming removed 0 bases from V and 1 base from J, with 7 bases in between. CDR3 nucleotides: TGTGCCAGCAGCGTAGAGATAAGCCAAGAGACCCAGTACTTC. It is translated as CASSVEISQETQYF.

This clonotype came up many times. The CDR3 DNA reads as TGTGCCAGCAGTCCCCTAGCGGGAGCCCACGAGACCCAGTACTTC. The encoded protein is CASSPLAGAHETQYF. The chain couples TRBV12-3 or TRBV12-4 to TRBJ2-5; 10 positions match TRBD2. V dropped 5 bases and J dropped 5; count of bases not matched to a gene: 8. The CDR3 sequence is 15 residues long.

This clonotype showed up just a few times. The CDR3 protein is CASSPPNVADNEQFF. Written as DNA, the CDR3 is TGTGCCAGCTCACCACCGAATGTAGCAGACAATGAGCAGTTCTTC. The rearrangement links TRBV18 to TRBJ2-1; D is ambiguous. This CDR3 region has 15 residues. Germline V gene lookup returns CDR1 KGHSH and CDR2 LQKENI. The germline V and J ends were trimmed by 0 bases and 5 bases, with 11 bases remaining between them.

This clonotype was seen at least ten times. The chain recombines TRBV7-3 with TRBJ1-1; D call uncertain. Germline values: CDR1 SGHTA, CDR2 FQGTGA. The CDR3 has 13 amino acids. V shed 1 base and J shed 3 bases, with 6 bases lying between them. The DNA for the CDR3 is TGTGCCAGCAGCTTAAGTAGGGACACTGAAGCTTTCTTT. Translating it yields CASSLSRDTEAFF.

This clonotype appeared many times. The CDR3 coding sequence is TGCGCCAGCAGTACAGCCTTACAAGAGACCCAGTACTTC. This gives the protein CASSTALQETQYF. The chain combines TRBV5-1 with TRBJ2-5; no reliable D call. The CDR3 is 13 residues long. Germline loops: CDR1 SGHRS, CDR2 YFSETQ. V was trimmed by 5 bases and J by 2 bases, leaving 10 bases between them. The full variable domain, completed using reference TRBV5-1 and TRBJ2-5, is KAGVTQTPRYLIKTRGQQVTLSCSPISGHRSVSWYQQTPGQGLQFLFEYFSETQRNKGNFPGRFSGRQFSNSRSEMNVSTLELGDSALYLCASSTALQETQYFGPGTRLLVL.

The chain joins TRBV12-3 or TRBV12-4 to TRBJ2-5; 7 nucleotides align to TRBD2. V was clipped by 5 bases and J by 5 bases; unmatched bases: 2. CDR3 length equals 12 residues. CDR3 in DNA: TGTGCCAGCAGTGGACTAGAGGAGACCCAGTACTTC. Protein product: CASSGLEETQYF.

This clonotype was picked up a small number of times. The chain is built from TRBV12-3 or TRBV12-4 and TRBJ2-1; TRBD2 might be the D (6 bases). V was clipped by 4 bases and J by 8 bases, with 12 bases between them. CDR3 length equals 13 residues. DNA for the CDR3: TGTGCCAGCAGTTCGGAACTAGCCTATGAGCAGTTCTTC. Encoded protein: CASSSELAYEQFF.